This TCR beta chain is drawn from a study of shared clonotypes between healthy human individuals. CDR1 and CDR2 (germline): SGHTS, YDEGEE. Unmatched junction bases numbered 8, after V lost 2 bases and J lost 6 bases. This CDR3 spans 15 amino acids. To note about this clone: The target antigen is unknown.

Assay: immunoSEQ multiplex PCR; the TCRdb copy retains only in-frame clones and omits some. The data show 1.6 million or so clones, 95% to 97% seen once. Findings and limits, study-wide: On the whole, naive subsets had larger estimated richness than memory subsets had.

This TCR came from a man aged 25 to 45 in good health. The rearrangement joins TRBV5-8 to TRBJ2-7; TRBD1 agrees at 10 bases. Sequenced: naive CD4+ T cells sorted from blood. As for subset: CD45RA+ positively selected. The CDR3 loop is CASSFLGTGVGEQYF. The CDR3 DNA follows: TGTGCCAGCAGCTTCCTGGGGACAGGGGTTGGCGAGCAGTACTTC.